These T cell receptor beta chains were read from a single sample in a study of T cells expressing NK-cell markers. With the 5' RACE reads reprocessed, TCRdb shows one record per CDR3 protein and no DNA. Its table records about 460,000 distinct CDR3 sequences. Sequenced material: blood T cells: a sorted CD56 or NKG2C T cell subset, CD4+ or CD8+ T cells, or bulk PBMC T cells (not recorded which). Receptor source: a woman aged 45 to 65 in good health. CDR3s include the opening cysteine and the closing phenylalanine or tryptophan.

TRBV20-1,TRBJ2-1,CSASLGRNSGNEQFF
TRBV7-8,TRBJ2-1,CASSRRRGQGANEQFF
TRBV18,TRBJ2-2,CASSRLPEEVAGELFF
TRBV24-1,TRBJ2-3,CATNHPGLDTQYF
TRBV12-3/TRBV12-4,TRBJ2-1,CASSYGLAGGPGQFF
TRBV7-9,TRBJ1-2,CASSLVRGQGTQYGYTF
TRBV6-5,TRBJ2-3,CASSYSPRAGVVDTQYF
TRBV6-5,TRBJ2-3,CASSTLSGTSTDTQYF
TRBV18,TRBJ2-2,CASSPLTDNTGELFF
TRBV25-1,TRBJ2-1,CASNSGGGRPYNEQFF
TRBV3-1,TRBJ2-3,CASSQFRQGPSTQYF
TRBV29-1,TRBJ1-2,CSVEAPGSGYTF
TRBV12-3/TRBV12-4,TRBJ1-1,CASSLGLGSLNTEAFF
TRBV20-1,TRBJ2-3,CSASLTSGRDDLTDTQYF
TRBV20-1,TRBJ2-5,CSARGAFQGETQYF
TRBV9,TRBJ1-1,CASSVRGDGLGTEAFF
TRBV10-1,TRBJ2-1,CASSESFRGGGQFF
TRBV3-1,TRBJ1-5,CASSQGRARNQPQHF
TRBV6-2/TRBV6-3,TRBJ2-4,CASSYSGSGNKQYF
TRBV7-9,TRBJ1-2,CASSQGRRAEYGYTF
TRBV7-2,TRBJ2-1,CASSTSADEQFF
TRBV27,TRBJ1-1,CASSLDIPSSEAFF
TRBV7-9,TRBJ1-1,CASSWTGEAFF
TRBV5-4,TRBJ2-1,CASSPSPRANEQFF
TRBV2,TRBJ1-5,CASSAKVDQPQHF
TRBV12-3/TRBV12-4,TRBJ2-3,CASSNLGTDTQYF
TRBV30,TRBJ2-7,CAWSGQTGDEQYF
TRBV12-3/TRBV12-4,TRBJ2-3,CASSLAGKGWNTDTQYF
TRBV11-2,TRBJ2-1,CASSLDRASRFNEQFF
TRBV12-3/TRBV12-4,TRBJ2-5,CASSPPAGGETQYF
TRBV4-2,TRBJ2-3,CASSQEWSLAGGRTDTQYF
TRBV6-1,TRBJ2-1,CASSEGSARPHEQFF
TRBV6-5,TRBJ1-4,CASSYSGQEKLFF
TRBV12-3/TRBV12-4,TRBJ2-5,CASSPALGGETQYF
TRBV12-3/TRBV12-4,TRBJ2-1,CASIGAGGSEQFF
TRBV7-3,TRBJ1-6,CASSVDSYNSPLHF
TRBV10-3,TRBJ2-1,CAISESGTSDPEQFF
TRBV5-6,TRBJ2-1,CASSLAPTSLGQGEQFF
TRBV3-1,TRBJ2-2,CASSQVTGSQAGGELFF
TRBV7-9,TRBJ2-2,CASSGTDPNTGELFF
TRBV20-1,TRBJ2-7,CSATASGLYEQYF
TRBV20-1,TRBJ2-7,CSAMASGRAGRIYEQYF
TRBV6-2/TRBV6-3,TRBJ2-2,CASRPTGTGRLGELFF
TRBV20-1,TRBJ1-1,CSARSNLNPWGTEAFF
TRBV7-8,TRBJ2-1,CASSLAKAGYEQFF
TRBV7-2,TRBJ2-2,CASSLSSRNTGELFF
TRBV11-1,TRBJ2-1,CASSPRGTGGPNEQFF
TRBV27,TRBJ2-1,CASSPDRGDVEQFF
TRBV9,TRBJ2-7,CASSRGGGYEQYF
TRBV7-9,TRBJ2-1,CASRDRGFNEQFF
TRBV10-3,TRBJ1-2,CAIRDSAENGYTF
TRBV18,TRBJ1-4,CASLPDRATNEKLFF
TRBV20-1,TRBJ1-2,CSGGPTSNYGYTF
TRBV20-1,TRBJ2-1,CSAKGGEPYNYEQFF
TRBV2,TRBJ2-1,CASTLAGYEQFF